This T cell receptor (delta chain) was sequenced during a study of gamma-delta T cells after stem cell transplantation. TCRdb called clones from the RT-PCR reads again using CATT. The table includes around 2,500 delta-chain clones, roughly 40% detected once. In the case of this clone: A much larger clonotype is one base distant, so this may be a read error. The sample has other DNA sequences that encode this CDR3 too.

The CDR3 runs to 18 residues. The V segment lost 1 base and the J segment 1 base; nucleotides outside the gene matches: 14. CDR1 and CDR2 from the germline V gene are GEAIGNYY and EKD. The sequenced material came from gamma-delta T cells. J is TRDJ1 and V is TRDV2; the match to TRDD3 covers 7 bases. This clonotype originated in a human donor. It is not recorded whose cells these are; they may come from a transplant donor. DNA of the CDR3: TGTGCCTGTGACACGGTCGTACTGGGGCCCCAGCGCACCGATAAACTCATCTTT. It yields the protein CACDTVVLGPQRTDKLIF.